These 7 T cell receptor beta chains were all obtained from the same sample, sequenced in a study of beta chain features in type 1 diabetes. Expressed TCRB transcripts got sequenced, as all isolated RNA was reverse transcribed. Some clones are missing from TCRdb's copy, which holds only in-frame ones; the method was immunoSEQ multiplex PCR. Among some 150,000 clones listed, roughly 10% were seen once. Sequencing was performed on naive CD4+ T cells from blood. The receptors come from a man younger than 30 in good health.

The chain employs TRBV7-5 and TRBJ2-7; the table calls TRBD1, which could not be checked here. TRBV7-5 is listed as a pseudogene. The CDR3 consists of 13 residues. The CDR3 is CARSPTIRDEQYF. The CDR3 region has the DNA TGTGCCAGAAGCCCCACGATCAGGGACGAGCAGTACTTC.

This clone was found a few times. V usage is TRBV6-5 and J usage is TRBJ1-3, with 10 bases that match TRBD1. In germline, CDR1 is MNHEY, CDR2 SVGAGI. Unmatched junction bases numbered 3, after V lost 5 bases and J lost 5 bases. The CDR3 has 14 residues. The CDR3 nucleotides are TGTGCCAGCAGTAGACAGGGGGCTAGAAACACCATATATTTT. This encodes CASSRQGARNTIYF.

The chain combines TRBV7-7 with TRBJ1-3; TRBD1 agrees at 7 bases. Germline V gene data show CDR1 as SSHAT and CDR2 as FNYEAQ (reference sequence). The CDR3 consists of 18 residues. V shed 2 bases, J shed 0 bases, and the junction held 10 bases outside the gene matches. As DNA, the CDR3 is TGTGCCAGCAGCTTAATCTCCCGGGGGACAGACTCTGGAAACACCATATATTTT. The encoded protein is CASSLISRGTDSGNTIYF. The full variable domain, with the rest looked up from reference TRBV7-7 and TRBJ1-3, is GAGVSQSPRYKVTKRGQDVTLRCDPISSHATLYWYQQALGQGPEFLTYFNYEAQPDKSGLPSDRFSAERPEGSISTLTIQRTEQRDSAMYRCASSLISRGTDSGNTIYFGEGSWLTVV.

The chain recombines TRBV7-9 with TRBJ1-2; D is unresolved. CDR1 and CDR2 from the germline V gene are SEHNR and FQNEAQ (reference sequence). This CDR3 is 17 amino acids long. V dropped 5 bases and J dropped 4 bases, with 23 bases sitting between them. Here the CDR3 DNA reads TGTGCCAGCAGCCTTCCCCGAGGAGGACCAGCTTCCTATGGCTACACCTTC. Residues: CASSLPRGGPASYGYTF.

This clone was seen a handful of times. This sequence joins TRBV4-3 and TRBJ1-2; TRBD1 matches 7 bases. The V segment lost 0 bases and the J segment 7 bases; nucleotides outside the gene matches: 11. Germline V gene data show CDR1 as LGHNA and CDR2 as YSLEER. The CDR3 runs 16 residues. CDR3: CASSQDLGHDRAGYTF. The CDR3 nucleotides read TGCGCCAGCAGCCAAGATTTGGGCCACGACAGGGCTGGCTACACCTTC.

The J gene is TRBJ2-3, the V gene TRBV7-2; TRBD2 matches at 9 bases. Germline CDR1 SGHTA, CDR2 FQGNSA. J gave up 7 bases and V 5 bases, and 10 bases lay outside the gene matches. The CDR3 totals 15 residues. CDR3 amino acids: CASSQPGLAGNTQYF. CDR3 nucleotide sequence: TGTGCCAGCAGCCAACCGGGACTAGCTGGTAATACGCAGTATTTT.

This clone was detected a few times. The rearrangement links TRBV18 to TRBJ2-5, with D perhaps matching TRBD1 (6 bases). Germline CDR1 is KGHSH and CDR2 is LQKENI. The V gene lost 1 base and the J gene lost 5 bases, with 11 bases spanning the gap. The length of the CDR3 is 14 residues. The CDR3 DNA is TGTGCCAGCTCACCACTGGGGGCACGGGAGACCCAGTACTTC. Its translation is CASSPLGARETQYF.